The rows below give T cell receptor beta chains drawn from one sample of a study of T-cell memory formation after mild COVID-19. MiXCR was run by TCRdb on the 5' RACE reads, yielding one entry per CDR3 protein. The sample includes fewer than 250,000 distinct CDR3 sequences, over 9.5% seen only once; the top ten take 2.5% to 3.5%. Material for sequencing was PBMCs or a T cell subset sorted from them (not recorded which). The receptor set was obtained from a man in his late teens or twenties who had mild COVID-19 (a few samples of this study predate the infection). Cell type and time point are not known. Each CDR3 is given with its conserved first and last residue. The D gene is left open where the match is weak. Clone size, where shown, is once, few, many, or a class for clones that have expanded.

TGTGCCAGCAGCTTGCGCTTGACGCTCTCTAGCTACACCTTC | CASSLRLTLSSYTF | - | TRBJ1-2 | 14 | - | TRBV5-6
TGTGCCAGCTCACCACTGGTGGGGCTACCGGGGGGCACTGAAGCTTTCTTT | CASSPLVGLPGGTEAFF | - | TRBJ1-1 | 17 | few | TRBV18
TGCAGTGCTAGTTTCGTCTCACATTATGGGCAGCCCCAGCATTTT | CSASFVSHYGQPQHF | - | TRBJ1-5 | 15 | - | TRBV20-1
TGTGCCAGCAGCCAAGATTGGGGCAGGGAGAGCTATGGCTACACCTTC | CASSQDWGRESYGYTF | - | TRBJ1-2 | 16 | few | TRBV4-2
TGTGCCAGCAGCTCGATAGGAGGCGAGCAGTACTTC | CASSSIGGEQYF | - | TRBJ2-7 | 12 | - | TRBV3-1
TGTGCCAGCAGTAACACCCCAGGGCTAGATACGCAGTATTTT | CASSNTPGLDTQYF | - | TRBJ2-3 | 14 | - | TRBV3-1
TGCGCCAGCAGCCAAGAGCGCGGGCCTGCTGGAAACACCATATATTTT | CASSQERGPAGNTIYF | - | TRBJ1-3 | 16 | - | TRBV4-3
TGCAGCGTTGACAGGGATGGCTACACCTTC | CSVDRDGYTF | - | TRBJ1-2 | 10 | many | TRBV29-1
TGTGCCAGCAGCTTACAGTTCACCGGGGAGCTGTTTTTT | CASSLQFTGELFF | - | TRBJ2-2 | 13 | few | TRBV11-2
TGCGCCAGCAGCCAAAGGGACAGCGGAAACACCATATATTTT | CASSQRDSGNTIYF | TRBD1 | TRBJ1-3 | 14 | few | TRBV5-1
TGTGCCATCAGGGGGACAGGAGAGACCCAGTACTTC | CAIRGTGETQYF | TRBD1 | TRBJ2-5 | 12 | few | TRBV10-3
TGCAGTGCAGAAGGGACTAGCGGGGGGAGTGAGCAGTTCTTC | CSAEGTSGGSEQFF | TRBD2 | TRBJ2-1 | 14 | few | TRBV20-1
TGTGCCAGCAGTTTCTTCTATGGCTACACCTTC | CASSFFYGYTF | - | TRBJ1-2 | 11 | few | TRBV12-3/TRBV12-4
TGTGCCAGCAGCCCACGGACAGGCAGCGGCTATGGCTACACCTTC | CASSPRTGSGYGYTF | TRBD1 | TRBJ1-2 | 15 | few | TRBV4-2
TGCGCCAGCAGCTCGAGCTCAGGTTTGGAGACCCAGTACTTC | CASSSSSGLETQYF | - | TRBJ2-5 | 14 | many | TRBV5-1
TGTGCCAGCAGCTTCCCAGGGGGCAATTCACCCCTCCACTTT | CASSFPGGNSPLHF | TRBD1 | TRBJ1-6 | 14 | many | TRBV5-5
TGTGCCAGCAGCTTAATTGAGGGACTCACAGATACGCAGTATTTT | CASSLIEGLTDTQYF | - | TRBJ2-3 | 15 | few | TRBV7-2
TGCAGTGCTACCCCCCCTAGCGGGGGGGCTATGGAGACCCAGTACTTC | CSATPPSGGAMETQYF | TRBD2 | TRBJ2-5 | 16 | - | TRBV20-1
TGTGCCAGCACCCGGACAGATCGAGAGACCCAGTACTTC | CASTRTDRETQYF | - | TRBJ2-5 | 13 | - | TRBV6-6
TGCGCCAGCAGCCATTTGGGCAGCAATCAGCCCCAGCATTTT | CASSHLGSNQPQHF | - | TRBJ1-5 | 14 | - | TRBV4-1
TGTGCCAGCAGTTTAAAAGGACCCCAGCATTTT | CASSLKGPQHF | - | TRBJ1-5 | 11 | many | TRBV12-3/TRBV12-4
TGTGCCAGCAGTTTTCCCCGGGACAGGGGTTCCTACAATGAGCAGTTCTTC | CASSFPRDRGSYNEQFF | TRBD1 | TRBJ2-1 | 17 | - | TRBV12-3/TRBV12-4
TGTGCCAGCAGCCGCGGGGGGACCCTCCAAGAGACCCAGTACTTC | CASSRGGTLQETQYF | TRBD2 | TRBJ2-5 | 15 | many | TRBV7-6
TGTGCCAGCAGCGTAGTTTGGTACACCGGGGAGCTGTTTTTT | CASSVVWYTGELFF | - | TRBJ2-2 | 14 | - | TRBV9
TGCAGTGCTAGTAGCCTCCTGGGCGATGAGCAGTTCTTC | CSASSLLGDEQFF | - | TRBJ2-1 | 13 | - | TRBV20-1
TGTGCCAGCAGGACAGGAGACTATGGCTACACCTTC | CASRTGDYGYTF | - | TRBJ1-2 | 12 | few | TRBV9
TGTGCCAGCAGCTTAGGAACCGCTCACTATGGCTACACCTTC | CASSLGTAHYGYTF | - | TRBJ1-2 | 14 | - | TRBV11-2
TGCGCCAGCAGCCAAGATGGCAGGGGCTTCCCTGAAGCTTTCTTT | CASSQDGRGFPEAFF | - | TRBJ1-1 | 15 | - | TRBV4-1
TGTGCCAGCAGGCTGACAGGGTCAGGATCTGAAGCTTTCTTT | CASRLTGSGSEAFF | TRBD1 | TRBJ1-1 | 14 | - | TRBV25-1
TGCGCCAGCAGCCCCGACAGCTTTTATGGCTATGGCTACACCTTC | CASSPDSFYGYGYTF | - | TRBJ1-2 | 15 | - | TRBV4-3
TGTGCCAGCACCCCCGGGGCTAGCGGTTACAATGAGCAGTTCTTC | CASTPGASGYNEQFF | TRBD2 | TRBJ2-1 | 15 | many | TRBV5-5
TGCAGTGCTAGAGAGGTCTACGATGGGACCCAGTACTTC | CSAREVYDGTQYF | - | TRBJ2-5 | 13 | few | TRBV20-1
TGTGCCAGCAGCTTATCTCGGGGCAACTATGGCTACACCTTC | CASSLSRGNYGYTF | - | TRBJ1-2 | 14 | few | TRBV7-2
TGTGCCAGCAGCCTAATCATCACCGGGGAGCTGTTTTTT | CASSLIITGELFF | - | TRBJ2-2 | 13 | - | TRBV7-2
TGCAGTGCCCTGGGACCTTCTGGGAGTCAGCCCCAGCATTTT | CSALGPSGSQPQHF | - | TRBJ1-5 | 14 | - | TRBV20-1
TGCAGTGCTAGAGATCAAGGGGGTCCGCAGTATTTT | CSARDQGGPQYF | - | TRBJ2-3 | 12 | - | TRBV20-1
TGTGCCAGCAGCTTTACAGCGAACACCGGGGAGCTGTTTTTT | CASSFTANTGELFF | - | TRBJ2-2 | 14 | - | TRBV7-3
TGTGCCAGCTCACGTGCGACCGGCAATCAGCCCCAGCATTTT | CASSRATGNQPQHF | - | TRBJ1-5 | 14 | few | TRBV18
TGTGCCAGCAGCAGCAGGGACAGCCTCACAGATACGCAGTATTTT | CASSSRDSLTDTQYF | TRBD1 | TRBJ2-3 | 15 | few | TRBV7-8
TGCGCCAGCAGCCAAGATAACGAGGCGGTGGCTTCACCCCTCCACTTT | CASSQDNEAVASPLHF | - | TRBJ1-6 | 16 | - | TRBV4-3
TGTGCCAGCAGCTGGGGGGGGGTACCGACGGAGACCCAGTACTTC | CASSWGGVPTETQYF | TRBD2 | TRBJ2-5 | 15 | few | TRBV7-9
TGTGCCAGCAGCTTGATACAAGCTAACTATGGCTACACCTTC | CASSLIQANYGYTF | - | TRBJ1-2 | 14 | few | TRBV5-6
TGTGCCATCAGGGGGACAGAGAATCAGCCCCAGCATTTT | CAIRGTENQPQHF | TRBD1 | TRBJ1-5 | 13 | - | TRBV10-3
TGTGCCAGCAGCCTGTCGGGGGGCCCCTATAATTCACCCCTCCACTTT | CASSLSGGPYNSPLHF | - | TRBJ1-6 | 16 | - | TRBV4-2
TGTGCCAGCAGCTTAGGAGTCGGGGGGGCCTACGAGCAGTACTTC | CASSLGVGGAYEQYF | TRBD2 | TRBJ2-7 | 15 | many | TRBV7-2